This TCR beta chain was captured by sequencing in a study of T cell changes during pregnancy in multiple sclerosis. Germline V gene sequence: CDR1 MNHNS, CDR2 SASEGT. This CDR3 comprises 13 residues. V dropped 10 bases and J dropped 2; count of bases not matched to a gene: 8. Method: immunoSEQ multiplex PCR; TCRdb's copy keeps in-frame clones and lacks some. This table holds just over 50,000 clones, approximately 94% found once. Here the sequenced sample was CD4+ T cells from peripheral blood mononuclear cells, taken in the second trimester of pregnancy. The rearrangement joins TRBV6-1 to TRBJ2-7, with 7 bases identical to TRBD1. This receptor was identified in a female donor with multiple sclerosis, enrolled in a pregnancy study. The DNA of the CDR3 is TGTGCCATCCTTTCGACAGGGCCCTACGAGCAGTACTTC. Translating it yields CAILSTGPYEQYF.